Listed here are 30 T cell receptor beta chains from one sample, sequenced in a study of liver allograft versus peripheral blood T cells. In the study overall: What was compared were the T cell receptor repertoires in transplanted livers and those in the peripheral blood of recipients.

MiXCR, applied by TCRdb to the reads, yields one record per CDR3 protein. There are about 9,000 distinct CDR3 sequences in the sample; over 12% occur only once, and less than 3% lies in the top ten. The receptors were gathered from a human patient who had a liver transplant. Some T cells may possibly be graft donor cells.

This clonotype was observed a few times. The chain joins TRBV20-1 to TRBJ1-1; D remains ambiguous. Looked up from germline, CDR1 is DFQATT and CDR2 is SNEGSKA (reference sequence). The length of the CDR3 is 12 residues. Trimming removed 1 base from V and 6 bases from J, with 9 bases in between. The CDR3 sequence: CSARVGIAEAFF. As DNA, the CDR3 is TGCAGTGCTAGAGTAGGGATCGCTGAAGCTTTCTTT.

The chain employs TRBV27 and TRBJ2-7; 8 bases match TRBD1. Germline loops: CDR1 MNHEY, CDR2 SMNVEV (reference sequence). This CDR3 is built from 17 residues. After removal of 3 bases from V and 1 base from J, the junction contained 11 bases not matched to a gene. The CDR3 reads CASSFGSGGSPSYEQYF. DNA for the CDR3: TGTGCCAGCAGTTTTGGTTCAGGGGGCTCACCTTCCTACGAGCAGTACTTC.

This clonotype is medium-sized in the sample. CDR3 protein: CASTKHRDRGHRDEKLFF. The CDR3 coding sequence is TGTGCCAGCACTAAACACCGGGACAGGGGGCATCGGGATGAAAAACTGTTTTTT. The chain employs TRBV6-5 and TRBJ1-4; the match to TRBD1 covers 12 bases. V lost 7 bases, J lost 6 bases, and 15 bases stayed unmatched. Germline V gene sequence: CDR1 MNHEY, CDR2 SVGAGI. This CDR3 is built from 18 residues.

This clonotype is medium-sized by share. The rearrangement joins TRBV18 to TRBJ2-7; D might be TRBD1 (6 bases). CDR1 is KGHSH, CDR2 LQKENI, per germline. CDR3 length equals 13 residues. V was shortened by 5 bases and J by 5 bases, with 13 bases between the two germline ends. CDR3 nucleotides: TGTGCCAGCTCATTTGACAGGCAGAACGAGCAGTACTTC. This gives the protein CASSFDRQNEQYF.

This clonotype was detected a few times. The V call is TRBV6-2 or TRBV6-3, the J call TRBJ1-1, with 7 bases that match TRBD1. The CDR3 totals 18 residues. The V segment lost 4 bases and the J segment 1 base; nucleotides outside the gene matches: 15. CDR1 MNHEY and CDR2 SVGEGT come from the germline V gene. The CDR3 DNA reads TGTGCCAGCAGTTTAAACGGACAGGCCATCCCCTCGAACACTGAAGCTTTCTTT. Residues: CASSLNGQAIPSNTEAFF.

Details on this clonotype: An end of the junction does not agree with germline; a read error may underlie this. This chain uses TRBV18 with TRBJ2-3; 8 bases line up with TRBD1. Germline values: CDR1 KGHSH, CDR2 LQKENI. CDR3 size: 17 residues. CDR3 amino acids: CANSVQEGQASTDTQYF. CDR3 bases: TGTGCCAACTCAGTCCAAGAGGGACAGGCAAGCACAGATACGCAGTATTTT.

This clonotype appeared many times. The chain employs TRBV18 and TRBJ2-7; D is ambiguous. Germline CDR1 KGHSH, CDR2 LQKENI. V gave up 0 bases and J gave up 9 bases, with 9 bases separating them. This CDR3 has 12 residues. The CDR3 DNA sequence: TGTGCCAGCTCACCACCTAAGGGATGGCAGTACTTC. This gives the protein CASSPPKGWQYF.

Within the sample, this clonotype is medium-sized (0.01 to 0.1%). This sequence joins TRBV19 and TRBJ1-5; 8 bases map to TRBD1. CDR1 and CDR2 (germline): LNHDA, SQIVND (reference sequence). This CDR3 has 16 residues. Trimming cost V 5 bases and J 6 bases; bases outside gene matches: 12. This CDR3 is CASSERTGQLGQPQHF. CDR3 sequence (DNA): TGTGCCAGTAGTGAGAGGACAGGGCAACTTGGTCAGCCCCAGCATTTT.

The chain combines TRBV30 with TRBJ2-7; D may be TRBD1 or TRBD2 (5 bases each). V was trimmed by 0 bases and J by 5 bases, leaving 14 bases between them. The CDR3 is made up of 14 amino acids. The germline V gene has CDR1 GTSNPN and CDR2 SVGIG (reference sequence). This chain's CDR3 is CAWSVLGVRDEQYF. The CDR3 DNA sequence: TGTGCCTGGAGTGTCCTGGGGGTCCGGGACGAGCAGTACTTC.

By its share, this clonotype is medium-sized. This sequence joins TRBV6-5 and TRBJ1-6, with D uncertain. V lost 0 bases and J lost 7, with 16 bases in between. CDR3 length: 17 amino acids. The V gene's germline CDR1 is MNHEY and CDR2 SVGAGI. The DNA for the CDR3 is TGTGCCAGCAGTTACTCGAAGTTCGCCTCGGGGAATTCACCCCTCCACTTT. This codes for CASSYSKFASGNSPLHF.

The gene calls are TRBV20-1 and TRBJ2-5, with D hard to call. Per the germline V gene, CDR1 is DFQATT and CDR2 is SNEGSKA (reference sequence). The CDR3 is made up of 11 amino acids. V lost 6 bases and J lost 0, with 5 bases in between. The CDR3 DNA reads as TGCAGTGCCCGGTACCAAGAGACCCAGTACTTC. It encodes CSARYQETQYF.

The CDR3 protein is CASRDRFTEAFF. In nucleotides, the CDR3 is TGTGCCAGCCGGGACAGGTTCACTGAAGCTTTCTTT. The chain carries TRBV6-2 or TRBV6-3 and TRBJ1-1, with 8 bases identical to TRBD1. J lost 4 bases, V lost 8 bases, and 3 bases had no gene match. CDR1 is MNHEY, CDR2 SVGEGT, per germline. This CDR3 is built from 12 residues.

By sample fraction, this clonotype is medium-sized. This sequence joins TRBV29-1 and TRBJ2-7, with TRBD1 as a possible D gene (5 bases). The length of the CDR3 is 13 residues. The germline CDR1 and CDR2 sequences are SQVTM and ANQGSEA. Trimming removed 1 base from V and 4 bases from J, with 11 bases in between. The CDR3 DNA is TGCAGCGTTGAAGCCCCACCAGGGTACGAGCAGTACTTC. Translating it yields CSVEAPPGYEQYF.

This clonotype was detected only a few times. The chain uses TRBV19 and TRBJ2-7, with a weak D call TRBD2 (6 bases). This CDR3 contains 13 residues. Between the trimmed V and J ends, which lost 6 bases and 9 bases, there was a span of 18 bases. Germline V gene data show CDR1 as LNHDA and CDR2 as SQIVND (reference sequence). In nucleotides, the CDR3 is TGTGCCAGTAGCCCTGGGGTTAGCGGAGGGCAGTACTTC. Amino acid sequence: CASSPGVSGGQYF.

The genes are TRBV3-1 and TRBJ2-7; weak D call: TRBD1 (8 bases). The CDR3 is 14 residues long. V lost 4 bases and J lost 2, with 12 bases in between. Germline V gene lookup returns CDR1 LGHDT and CDR2 YNNKEL (reference sequence). The CDR3 loop reads CASSLQGGTYEQYF. The CDR3 nucleotides read TGTGCCAGCAGCCTACAGGGGGGGACCTACGAGCAGTACTTC.

This clonotype is medium-sized. This CDR3 reads CASSPKGSGSYNEQFF. The DNA for the CDR3 is TGTGCCAGCTCACCAAAGGGAAGCGGGTCCTACAATGAGCAGTTCTTC. V and J are TRBV18 and TRBJ2-1; D is perhaps TRBD2 (6 bases). The CDR3 runs 16 residues. V was shortened by 2 bases and J by 1 base, with 12 bases between the two germline ends. Germline V lookup: CDR1 KGHSH, CDR2 LQKENI.

A few counts support this clonotype. The chain joins TRBV6-1 to TRBJ2-3; TRBD1 agrees at 7 bases. CDR1 and CDR2 (germline): MNHNS, SASEGT. V dropped 5 bases and J dropped 5; count of bases not matched to a gene: 7. This CDR3 comprises 14 residues. The CDR3: CASSTRQGVDTQYF. CDR3 in DNA: TGTGCCAGCAGTACCCGCCAGGGGGTAGATACGCAGTATTTT.

This clonotype was seen a handful of times. The chain employs TRBV30 and TRBJ2-5; D is uncertain. The germline V and J ends were trimmed by 5 bases and 5 bases, with 21 bases remaining between them. Germline V lookup: CDR1 GTSNPN, CDR2 SVGIG (reference sequence). The CDR3 loop spans 15 amino acids. This CDR3 is CAWSLPSGLGETQYF. Written as DNA, the CDR3 is TGTGCCTGGTCTCTACCCTCTGGGCTTGGGGAGACCCAGTACTTC.

This clonotype is medium-sized (0.01 to 0.1%) in the sample. The chain combines TRBV18 with TRBJ2-7, with D perhaps matching TRBD1 (5 bases). This CDR3 has 13 residues. V lost 0 bases, J lost 4 bases, and 7 bases lay in between. Per germline, CDR1 KGHSH and CDR2 LQKENI. This chain's CDR3 is CASSPPTDYEQYF. As DNA, the CDR3 is TGTGCCAGCTCACCACCGACAGATTACGAGCAGTACTTC.

This clonotype occurred once. It may be a read error: a sequence one base away is much more abundant. The chain is built from TRBV6-5 and TRBJ2-4, with 9 bases aligning to TRBD1. Unmatched junction bases numbered 9, after V lost 5 bases and J lost 4 bases. Germline V gene sequence: CDR1 MNHEY, CDR2 SVGAGI. The CDR3 is 16 amino acids. In DNA, the CDR3 is TGTGCCAGCAGTGAAGTTACAGGGGGCTTGAAAAACATTCAGTACTTC. Its protein is CASSEVTGGLKNIQYF.

This clonotype is medium-sized (0.01 to 0.1%). The rearrangement uses TRBV6-1 and TRBJ1-4; D is unresolved. The CDR3 spans 13 residues. Trimming shortened V by 1 base and J by 8 bases, and 8 bases separated the two germline ends. The germline V gene has CDR1 MNHNS and CDR2 SASEGT. The CDR3 bases are TGTGCCAGCAGTGAAGTATTCGGAGAAAAACTGTTTTTT. Protein product: CASSEVFGEKLFF.

The genes are TRBV20-1 and TRBJ2-3, with 10 bases lining up with TRBD2. The CDR3 is made up of 14 amino acids. The germline gives CDR1 DFQATT, CDR2 SNEGSKA (reference sequence). Trimming took 6 bases from V and 1 from J; bases not matched to a gene: 4. The CDR3 DNA reads as TGCAGTGCAACTACTAGCGGGGGCACAGATACGCAGTATTTT. It translates to CSATTSGGTDTQYF.

The J gene is TRBJ2-3, the V gene TRBV12-5, with D hard to call. Germline CDR1 LGHNT, CDR2 FRNRAP. This CDR3 is 18 amino acids long. With 0 bases removed from V and 0 bases from J, the gap between germline ends came to 16 bases. Written as DNA, the CDR3 is TGTGCTAGTGGTTTGGTAAAGGAAGGCCCCTTTAGCACAGATACGCAGTATTTT. It specifies CASGLVKEGPFSTDTQYF.

This clonotype has just a few counts. CDR3 sequence reads: CATSDSGQGASTDTQYF. In DNA, the CDR3 is TGTGCCACCAGTGATTCGGGTCAGGGGGCCAGCACAGATACGCAGTATTTT. This chain joins TRBV24-1 and TRBJ2-3; 8 nucleotides line up with TRBD1. The V and J ends lost 2 bases and 0 bases, in that order; junction bases with no gene match: 6. CDR1 and CDR2 (germline): KGHDR, SFDVKD. CDR3 length equals 17 residues.

This clonotype counts as medium-sized (0.01 to 0.1%). The chain uses TRBV18 and TRBJ1-3, with a possible D match to TRBD1 (5 bases). CDR1 is KGHSH and CDR2 is LQKENI in the germline V gene. There are 16 residues in the CDR3. V lost 1 base and J 0 bases, leaving 10 bases between the germline ends. The CDR3 bases are TGTGCCAGCTCACCACGTCAGGGTAACTCTGGAAACACCATATATTTT. The encoded protein is CASSPRQGNSGNTIYF.

This clonotype was seen ten or more times. The V and J genes are TRBV16 and TRBJ1-5; 11 bases are shared with TRBD1. The CDR3 has 16 residues. The J segment lost 7 bases and the V segment lost 4 bases, leaving 9 bases of the junction unmatched. CDR1 KGHSY and CDR2 FQNENV come from the germline V gene. The CDR3 sequence: CASSPWDRGDIQPQHF. CDR3 coding DNA: TGTGCCAGCAGCCCCTGGGACAGGGGGGATATCCAGCCCCAGCATTTT.

This clonotype rates as medium-sized. V and J are TRBV10-3 and TRBJ1-4; D is perhaps TRBD1 (5 bases). There are 12 residues in the CDR3. The germline V gene encodes CDR1 ENHRY and CDR2 SYGVKD. V was cut by 3 bases and J by 7 bases, with 6 bases left in between. CDR3 residues: CAISDQGEKLFF. CDR3 sequence (DNA): TGTGCCATCAGTGATCAGGGTGAAAAACTGTTTTTT.

By sample fraction, this clonotype is medium-sized. J is TRBJ1-5 and V is TRBV6-1; D may be TRBD1 (5 bases). The germline V gene has CDR1 MNHNS and CDR2 SASEGT. This CDR3 has 13 residues. Trimming pared 8 bases from V and 6 bases from J, leaving 14 bases between. CDR3 bases: TGTGCCAGCGATCGTCAGGGCGGTCAGCCCCAGCATTTT. This encodes CASDRQGGQPQHF.

The chain combines TRBV12-3 or TRBV12-4 with TRBJ1-3, with D perhaps matching TRBD1 (6 bases). The CDR3 is made up of 15 amino acids. Trimming took off 3 bases at V and 0 bases at J, with 9 bases between the two ends. The CDR3: CASSLGANSGNTIYF. The CDR3 DNA sequence: TGTGCCAGCAGTTTGGGGGCGAACTCTGGAAACACCATATATTTT.

Regarding this clonotype: A read error may explain this, as a much larger clone is one base away. The chain is built from TRBV19 and TRBJ2-1; 11 bases are shared with TRBD2. The germline V gene encodes CDR1 LNHDA and CDR2 SQIVND (reference sequence). The CDR3 covers 13 residues. The CDR3 DNA reads TGTGTCAGTAGACTAGCGGGATACAATGAGCAGTTCTTC. The encoded protein is CVSRLAGYNEQFF. The whole variable domain, filled in from reference TRBV19 and TRBJ2-1, reads DGGITQSPKYLFRKEGQNVTLSCEQNLNHDAMYWYRQDPGQGLRLIYYSQIVNDFQKGDIAEGYSVSREKKESFPLTVTSAQKNPTAFYLCVSRLAGYNEQFFGPGTRLTVL.